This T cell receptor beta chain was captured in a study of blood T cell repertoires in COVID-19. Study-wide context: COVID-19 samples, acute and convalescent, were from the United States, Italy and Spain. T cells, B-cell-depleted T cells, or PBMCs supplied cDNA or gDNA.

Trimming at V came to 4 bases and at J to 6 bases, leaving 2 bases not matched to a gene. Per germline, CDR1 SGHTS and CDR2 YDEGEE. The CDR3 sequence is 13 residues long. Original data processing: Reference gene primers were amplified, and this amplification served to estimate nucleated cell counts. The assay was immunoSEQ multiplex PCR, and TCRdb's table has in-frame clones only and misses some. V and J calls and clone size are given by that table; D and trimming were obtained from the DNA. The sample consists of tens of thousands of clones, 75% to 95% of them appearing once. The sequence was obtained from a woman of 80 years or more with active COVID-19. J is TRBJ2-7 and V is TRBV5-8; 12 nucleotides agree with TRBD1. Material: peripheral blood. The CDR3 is CASSRDRGLEQYV. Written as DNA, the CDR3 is TGTGCCAGCAGCCGGGACAGGGGGCTCGAGCAGTACGTC.